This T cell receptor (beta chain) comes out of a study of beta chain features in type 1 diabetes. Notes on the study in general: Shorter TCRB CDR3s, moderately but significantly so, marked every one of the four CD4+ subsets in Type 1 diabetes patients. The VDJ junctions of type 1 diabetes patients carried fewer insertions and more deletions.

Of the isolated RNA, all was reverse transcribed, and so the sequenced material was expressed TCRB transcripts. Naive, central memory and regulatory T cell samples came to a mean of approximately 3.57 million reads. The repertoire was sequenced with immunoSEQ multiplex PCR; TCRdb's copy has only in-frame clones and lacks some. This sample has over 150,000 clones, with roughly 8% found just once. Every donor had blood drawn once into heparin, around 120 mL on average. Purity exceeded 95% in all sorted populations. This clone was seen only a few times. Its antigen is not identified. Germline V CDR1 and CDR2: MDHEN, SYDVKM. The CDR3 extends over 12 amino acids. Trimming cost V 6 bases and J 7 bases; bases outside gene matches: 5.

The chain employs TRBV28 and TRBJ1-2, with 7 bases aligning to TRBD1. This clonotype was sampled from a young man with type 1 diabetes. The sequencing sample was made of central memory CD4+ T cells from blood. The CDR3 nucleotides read TGTGCCAGCAGCCGACAGGGTTTTGGCTACACCTTC. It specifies CASSRQGFGYTF.